This T cell receptor beta chain was identified in a study of blood T cell repertoires in COVID-19. Study context: Samples of COVID-19 (acute and convalescent) were obtained from the United States, Italy and Spain. From T cells, B-cell-depleted T cells, or PBMCs came the material, which was cDNA or gDNA.

Authors' data handling: Amplifying reference gene primers gave estimates of nucleated cell counts. The data were produced by immunoSEQ multiplex PCR, yet TCRdb's version contains in-frame clones alone and is incomplete. That table is the source of V, J and clone size, and D and trimming were worked out from the DNA. Of some 120,000 clones listed, around 77% are singletons. This CDR3 comprises 13 residues. Looked up from germline, CDR1 is MNHEY and CDR2 is SMNVEV (reference sequence). Trimming shortened V by 8 bases and J by 3 bases, and 13 bases separated the two germline ends. The TCR comes from a human donor in a cohort sampled during active COVID-19. The chain employs TRBV27 and TRBJ1-2; D not certain. The source material was peripheral blood. The CDR3 nucleotides read TGTGCCAGCGGTCAAAGCCCATACTATGGCTACACCTTC. It is translated as CASGQSPYYGYTF.